This record concerns one T cell receptor beta chain sequence. This sample is drawn from a study of STAT5B mutations in CD4+ large granular lymphocyte leukemia. The CDR3 sequence is 18 residues long. Trimming took 0 bases from V and 2 from J; bases not matched to a gene: 10. Germline V gene sequence: CDR1 MNHEY, CDR2 SMNVEV (reference sequence). Method: immunoSEQ multiplex PCR; TCRdb's copy keeps in-frame clones and lacks some. This sample has 45,000 or so clones, with 70% to 90% found just once. The receptor was isolated from a human donor in good health. This rearrangement joins TRBV27 to TRBJ2-3; TRBD2 matches 8 bases. Sequencing used CD4+ T cells from blood buffy coats. The CDR3 region has the DNA TGTGCCAGCAGTTTATCGATCTTGGCGGGAGGTCTCACAGATACGCAGTATTTT. This gives the protein CASSLSILAGGLTDTQYF.